This TCR beta chain was obtained from a study of T cell responses to AZD1222 COVID-19 vaccine. Profiled with immunoSEQ multiplex PCR; TCRdb holds only in-frame clones, not every one. The data show tens of thousands of clones, approximately 85% seen once. The germline V and J ends were trimmed by 2 bases and 10 bases, with 18 bases remaining between them. The CDR3 runs to 16 residues. Germline V lookup: CDR1 LGHNA, CDR2 YSLEER. The V call is TRBV4-3, the J call TRBJ1-6; possible D gene TRBD1, 6 bases. Source: peripheral blood, taken 28 days after the second AZD1222 dose. The receptor was isolated from an adult who received the AZD1222 COVID-19 vaccine. The CDR3 sequence is CASSQKGGPWESPLHF. Written as DNA, the CDR3 is TGCGCCAGCAGCCAAAAGGGGGGCCCCTGGGAATCACCCCTCCACTTT.